This passage covers 20 T cell receptor beta chains from one sample sequenced in a study of blood T cell repertoires in COVID-19. Only in-frame clones appear in the TCRdb table, and some are missing; sequencing was by immunoSEQ multiplex PCR. The sample records fewer than 150,000 clones, around 83% being singletons. The sequenced sample consisted of PBMCs or T cells enriched from blood (not recorded which). These receptors were obtained from a man aged 30-40 years who had recovered from COVID-19.

The chain employs TRBV15 and TRBJ1-4; D possibly corresponds to TRBD1 (5 bases). The CDR3 has 14 residues. The germline V and J ends were trimmed by 1 base and 4 bases, with 7 bases remaining between them. Germline loops: CDR1 LNHNV, CDR2 YYDKDF (reference sequence). For the CDR3, the DNA is TGTGCCACCAGCAGAGGGGGACTTAATGAAAAACTGTTTTTT. Its translation is CATSRGGLNEKLFF.

Turning to this clone: At one end the junction does not follow the germline gene, possibly because of a read error. V usage is TRBV11-2 and J usage is TRBJ2-5; D may be TRBD1 (6 bases). This CDR3 spans 13 amino acids. Germline CDR1 and CDR2: SGHAT and FQNNGV. The CDR3 here is CASGDRPQEAQYF. For the CDR3, the DNA is TGTGCCAGCGGAGACAGGCCCCAAGAGGCCCAGTACTTC.

CDR3 region: CASSPRMEGGYGYTF. CDR3 sequence (DNA): TGTGCCAGTAGTCCCCGGATGGAGGGAGGCTATGGCTACACCTTC. The V and J genes are TRBV19 and TRBJ1-2; no clear D gene. In germline, CDR1 is LNHDA, CDR2 SQIVND (reference sequence). Trimming shortened V by 5 bases and J by 4 bases, and 17 bases separated the two germline ends. CDR3 length: 15 residues.

V usage is TRBV3-1 (or the pseudogene TRBV3-2) and J usage is TRBJ1-2, with a tentative D call TRBD1 (5 bases). The CDR3 has 15 amino acids. Germline CDR1 and CDR2: LGHDT and YNNKEL (reference sequence). Trimming pared 2 bases from V and 4 bases from J, leaving 14 bases between. The CDR3 DNA reads TGTGCCAGCAGCCAAAGACTCGGAAGGGGCTATGGCTACACCTTC. As protein: CASSQRLGRGYGYTF.

The CDR3, as DNA: TGTGCCAGCAGCCTTGGGACAGGGTCCTACGAGCAGTACTTC. Its protein product is CASSLGTGSYEQYF. This rearrangement joins TRBV7-7 to TRBJ2-7, with TRBD1 matching over 9 bases. V gave up 5 bases and J gave up 1 base; unmatched junction bases: 3. The CDR3 sequence is 14 residues long. The germline CDR1 and CDR2 sequences are SSHAT and FNYEAQ (reference sequence).

J is TRBJ2-6 and V is TRBV3-1 (or the pseudogene TRBV3-2), with D perhaps matching TRBD1 (6 bases). V gave up 4 bases and J gave up 0 bases, with 7 bases separating them. The germline CDR1 and CDR2 sequences are LGHDT and YNNKEL (reference sequence). The CDR3 is 15 amino acids. CDR3 sequence reads: CASSRRGSGANVLTF. The CDR3 DNA follows: TGTGCCAGCAGCCGCAGGGGCTCTGGGGCCAACGTCCTGACTTTC.

The gene calls are TRBV9 and TRBJ2-7; weak D call: TRBD1 (6 bases). This CDR3 comprises 14 residues. V shed 0 bases and J shed 3 bases, with 10 bases lying between them. Germline CDR1 reads SGDLS; CDR2 reads YYNGEE. Written as DNA, the CDR3 is TGTGCCAGCAGCGTAGGTACAGGGCACTACGAGCAGTACTTC. This sequence encodes CASSVGTGHYEQYF.

V and J are TRBV9 and TRBJ2-3, with TRBD2 identical over 10 bases. The germline gives CDR1 SGDLS, CDR2 YYNGEE. CDR3 size: 13 residues. J was trimmed by 12 bases and V by 4 bases; bases with no gene match: 8. This CDR3 is CASSSGTSGAQYF. The CDR3 bases are TGTGCCAGCAGCTCAGGAACTAGCGGGGCACAGTATTTT.

The gene calls are TRBV29-1 and TRBJ1-2, with TRBD1 matching 8 bases. In germline, CDR1 is SQVTM, CDR2 ANQGSEA. The length of the CDR3 is 14 residues. The V and J ends lost 0 bases and 4 bases, in that order; junction bases with no gene match: 4. Written as DNA, the CDR3 is TGCAGCGTTGAAGAGGCAGGGGGCGGCTATGGCTACACCTTC. It yields the protein CSVEEAGGGYGYTF.

This clone came up once. The chain carries TRBV10-1 and TRBJ2-3; TRBD1 aligns across 7 bases. Germline CDR1 and CDR2: WNHNN and SYGVQD (reference sequence). The CDR3 runs 15 residues. The V gene end was trimmed by 6 bases and the J gene end by 0 bases; junction bases not matched to a gene: 6. CDR3 nucleotides: TGCGCCAGCAGCCACGGACAGGAGAGCACAGATACGCAGTATTTT. This translates into CASSHGQESTDTQYF.

CDR3 coding DNA: TGCGCCAGCAGCTTAGCCGGGACAGCGGGAGCGGGGGAGCAGTACTTC. Translation gives CASSLAGTAGAGEQYF. This rearrangement joins TRBV5-1 to TRBJ2-7; perhaps TRBD2 as D (8 bases). V was shortened by 2 bases and J by 7 bases, with 22 bases between the two germline ends. The CDR3 spans 16 residues. Germline CDR1 is SGHRS and CDR2 is YFSETQ.

V usage is TRBV11-2 and J usage is TRBJ2-1, with D perhaps TRBD1 (5 bases). CDR3 length equals 12 residues. Germline loops: CDR1 SGHAT, CDR2 FQNNGV. V lost 2 bases, J lost 10 bases, and 9 bases lay in between. The CDR3 DNA sequence: TGTGCCAGCAGCTTACCCCAGGGCGAGCAGTTCTTC. This sequence encodes CASSLPQGEQFF.

A single count supports this clone. The CDR3 DNA is TGTGCCAGCAGGTTGGACGGGGAGAACACTGAAGCTTTCTTT. Translated, it gives CASRLDGENTEAFF. The chain joins TRBV27 to TRBJ1-1, with D uncertain. Trimming removed 6 bases from V and 1 base from J, with 12 bases in between. Looked up from germline, CDR1 is MNHEY and CDR2 is SMNVEV (reference sequence). The CDR3 totals 14 residues.

The chain links TRBV30 to TRBJ2-7; TRBD2 agrees at 8 bases. This CDR3 comprises 15 residues. J was trimmed by 9 bases and V by 3 bases; bases with no gene match: 16. Germline V CDR1 and CDR2: GTSNPN, SVGIG (reference sequence). CDR3 in amino acids: CAWSLGGLGKFGQYF. DNA of the CDR3: TGTGCCTGGAGCCTGGGGGGACTAGGGAAGTTTGGGCAGTACTTC.

CDR3 nucleotides: TGTGCCAGCTGGACAGGGGGCCTGGGCTACACCTTC. Encoded protein: CASWTGGLGYTF. The chain links TRBV2 to TRBJ1-2; 11 positions match TRBD1. The CDR3 is 12 residues long. Germline V gene data show CDR1 as SNHLY and CDR2 as FYNNEI. After removal of 8 bases from V and 8 bases from J, the junction contained 4 bases not matched to a gene.

This clone is categorized as medium-sized (0.01 to 0.1%). This chain links TRBV19 with TRBJ2-2; D is possibly TRBD2 (5 bases). The CDR3 loop spans 14 amino acids. V was clipped by 7 bases and J by 6 bases, with 15 bases between them. Germline CDR1 and CDR2: LNHDA and SQIVND (reference sequence). Here the CDR3 DNA reads TGTGCCAGTAATCCAGAGGGAGTCGCCGGGGAGCTGTTTTTT. It translates to CASNPEGVAGELFF.

The chain recombines TRBV7-2 with TRBJ1-1, with no clear D. The CDR3 runs 15 residues. The germline V gene has CDR1 SGHTA and CDR2 FQGNSA. Trimming cost V 5 bases and J 8 bases, with 21 bases left between them. The CDR3 DNA follows: TGTGCCAGCAGCAAGGTGGCAGCCGGGGTCTTGGAAGCTTTCTTT. It yields the protein CASSKVAAGVLEAFF. Filled out from reference TRBV7-2 and TRBJ1-1, the complete variable domain reads GAGVSQSPSNKVTEKGKDVELRCDPISGHTALYWYRQSLGQGLEFLIYFQGNSAPDKSGLPSDRFSAERTGGSVSTLTIQRTQQEDSAVYLCASSKVAAGVLEAFFGQGTRLTVV.

V usage is TRBV19 and J usage is TRBJ2-2; 11 bases are shared with TRBD1. V lost 6 bases, J lost 4 bases, and 7 bases stayed unmatched. CDR1 is LNHDA and CDR2 is SQIVND in the germline V gene (reference sequence). The CDR3 loop spans 16 amino acids. CDR3 DNA: TGTGCCAGTAGCCTTGGACAGGGGGCGGGCACCGGGGAGCTGTTTTTT. This translates into CASSLGQGAGTGELFF.

This chain connects TRBV19 to TRBJ1-2; TRBD1 agrees at 9 bases. This CDR3 region has 16 residues. Germline loops: CDR1 LNHDA, CDR2 SQIVND (reference sequence). J gave up 8 bases and V 1 base, and 11 bases lay outside the gene matches. This CDR3 is CASSIGTGTGSVGYTF. CDR3 in DNA: TGTGCCAGTAGTATAGGAACCGGGACAGGGAGTGTCGGCTACACCTTC.

This clone was observed a single time. The chain is built from TRBV5-1 and TRBJ2-3, with TRBD1 identical over 11 bases. The length of the CDR3 is 18 residues. From germline, CDR1 is SGHRS and CDR2 YFSETQ. Germline trimming cut 3 bases from V and 3 bases from J; bases unmatched to any gene: 12. CDR3 bases: TGCGCCAGCAGCTCCCGACCCCGGACAGGGGGCGGAACAGATACGCAGTATTTT. This sequence encodes CASSSRPRTGGGTDTQYF.